The rows below give T cell receptor beta chains drawn from one sample of a study of cytomegalovirus exposure and HLA in healthy donors. Repertoires were generated with immunoSEQ multiplex PCR, while TCRdb's copy carries only in-frame clones and drops some. The sample has some 170,000 clones; roughly 85% are singletons. Sequences were obtained from PBMCs. Every receptor here comes from a man between 40 and 49 years old in good health and CMV-seropositive. Each CDR3 is given with its conserved first and last residue. The order of the fields is V gene, D gene, J gene, clone size, CDR3 DNA, CDR3 protein. D genes are given only for firm matches. A row's size may be missing; if present it is once, few, many or a size class.

TRBV6-6	.	TRBJ1-1	.	TGTGCCAGCAGTTACGTACACCTCAACACTGAAGCTTTCTTT	CASSYVHLNTEAFF
TRBV28	.	TRBJ1-1	.	TGTGCCAGCCGGGGTCCGGGGTGGACTGAAGCTTTCTTT	CASRGPGWTEAFF
TRBV5-1	TRBD2	TRBJ2-1	.	TGCGCCAGCAGCGACACTAGCGGGAGCTATGAGCAGTTCTTC	CASSDTSGSYEQFF
TRBV27	.	TRBJ2-7	.	TGTGCCAACCAGATGCGGGAATACGAGCAGTACTTC	CANQMREYEQYF
TRBV7-2	TRBD1	TRBJ1-4	.	TGTGCCAGCAGCACGGACAGGTACGCAACTAATGAAAAACTGTTTTTT	CASSTDRYATNEKLFF
TRBV4-1	.	TRBJ2-4	.	TGCGCCAGCAGCCTCCTGGGCCCCCTAGACAGTCAGTACTTC	CASSLLGPLDSQYF
TRBV2	.	TRBJ2-3	.	TGTGCCAGCAGTCCGGACTATGCTACGCAGTATTTT	CASSPDYATQYF
TRBV7-9	.	TRBJ2-1	few	TGTGCCAGCAGCCACTACTCAGGGGTCGGGCAGTTCTTC	CASSHYSGVGQFF
TRBV27	TRBD1	TRBJ1-3	once	TGTGCCAGCAGTTCAAGGCTTGGGGGACAGAGTGGAAACACCATATATTTT	CASSSRLGGQSGNTIYF
TRBV11-2	.	TRBJ2-7	once	TGTGCCAGCAGCTTAGGGAGGGCCCAAAGTAGGTACTTC	CASSLGRAQSRYF
TRBV5-4	.	TRBJ1-1	.	TGTGCCAGCAGCCCGGGGGGGCGCCCGAACACTGAAGCTTTCTTT	CASSPGGRPNTEAFF
TRBV6-5	.	TRBJ2-2	few	TGTGCCAGCAGCCGGGAGAACACCGGGGAGCTGTTTTTT	CASSRENTGELFF
TRBV10-3	TRBD1	TRBJ2-2	few	TGTGCCAGCAGGGGGACAGGGTGGGCCGGGGAGCTGTTTTTT	CASRGTGWAGELFF
TRBV7-2	TRBD2	TRBJ2-1	few	TGTGCCAGCAGCTTAGCTAGCGGGAGATACAATGAGCAGTTCTTC	CASSLASGRYNEQFF
TRBV7-2	.	TRBJ1-2	.	TGTGCCAGCAGCTTAGTCCCGGACAGCAGGCGCTATGGCTACACCTTC	CASSLVPDSRRYGYTF
TRBV7-3	.	TRBJ1-2	once	TGTGCCAGCAGCTTAACCCCCAGGGATCGAGGCTACACCTTC	CASSLTPRDRGYTF
TRBV7-7	TRBD2	TRBJ2-5	.	TGTGCTAGCAGCTCCCAAGCGGGAGCGTCCGAGACCCAGTACTTC	CASSSQAGASETQYF
TRBV29-1	.	TRBJ2-1	.	TGCAGCGTAGAGGTTGTCTATGAGCAGTTCTTC	CSVEVVYEQFF
TRBV5-1	TRBD2	TRBJ2-1	.	TGCGCCAGCAGCTCGAGGCTAGCGGGAGCGGATGAGCAGTTCTTC	CASSSRLAGADEQFF
TRBV18	.	TRBJ1-2	.	TGTGCCAGCTCACCACTGGGGCCACCCTATGGCTACACCTTC	CASSPLGPPYGYTF
TRBV18	.	TRBJ1-1	.	TGTGCCAGCTCACCATCGGACGCAAAGGGGGTGAACACTGAAGCTTTCTTT	CASSPSDAKGVNTEAFF
TRBV5-1	.	TRBJ2-7	.	TGCGCCAGCAGCCCCGCGGCGGGCACCGCCTACGAGCAGTACTTC	CASSPAAGTAYEQYF
TRBV4-1	TRBD2	TRBJ2-4	.	TGCGCCAGCAGCCAAGATGTCGGGGGGTCTGCCAAAAACATTCAGTACTTC	CASSQDVGGSAKNIQYF
TRBV11-2	.	TRBJ2-2	.	TGTGCCAGCAGCTTAGAGAATAGCTTGAACACCGGGGAGCTGTTTTTT	CASSLENSLNTGELFF